The 26 T cell receptor beta chains reported below all come from one sample, sequenced in a study of beta chain features in type 1 diabetes. Since all of the isolated RNA was reverse transcribed, expressed TCRB transcripts were what got sequenced. Libraries were prepared by immunoSEQ multiplex PCR; TCRdb keeps only in-frame clonotypes and omits some of them. The sample has 300,000 to 350,000 clones; 6.5% to 10% are singletons. Material for sequencing was central memory CD4+ T cells from blood. The receptors come from a woman in her late teens or twenties in good health.

This clone showed up just a few times. The V gene is TRBV18, the J gene TRBJ1-3, with D hard to call. V was trimmed by 3 bases and J by 4 bases, leaving 22 bases between them. Germline values: CDR1 KGHSH, CDR2 LQKENI. This CDR3 has 18 amino acids. CDR3 DNA: TGTGCCAGCTCACCCCTAGGAGAATCCCAAAGAGGAGGAAACACCATATATTTT. Protein: CASSPLGESQRGGNTIYF.

This clone was observed a few times. The same CDR3 arises from other DNA sequences in this sample as well. The chain recombines TRBV12-5 with TRBJ2-1; 11 bases map to TRBD2. The V segment lost 0 bases and the J segment 3 bases; nucleotides outside the gene matches: 25. The CDR3 has 24 amino acids. Germline CDR1 and CDR2: LGHNT and FRNRAP. The CDR3 DNA is TGTGCTAGTGGTTTGGTACCCCTCCTCTTGGTAGCGGGAGGGCCCCCTCTTCTCTACAATGAGCAGTTCTTC. The encoded protein is CASGLVPLLLVAGGPPLLYNEQFF. The variable domain in full, with the rest retrieved from reference TRBV12-5 and TRBJ2-1, is DARVTQTPRHKVTEMGQEVTMRCQPILGHNTVFWYRQTMMQGLELLAYFRNRAPLDDSGMPKDRFSAEMPDATLATLKIQPSEPRDSAVYFCASGLVPLLLVAGGPPLLYNEQFFGPGTRLTVL.

The sample holds many counts of this clone. This rearrangement joins TRBV5-5 to TRBJ2-7; D call uncertain. The length of the CDR3 is 13 residues. CDR1 SGHKS and CDR2 YYEKEE come from the germline V gene (reference sequence). Trimming shortened V by 4 bases and J by 4 bases, and 12 bases separated the two germline ends. The CDR3 region is CASSPVRAYEQYF. Written as DNA, the CDR3 is TGTGCCAGCAGCCCGGTGAGAGCGTACGAGCAGTACTTC. Complete variable domain (other parts from reference TRBV5-5 and TRBJ2-7): DAGVTQSPTHLIKTRGQQVTLRCSPISGHKSVSWYQQVLGQGPQFIFQYYEKEERGRGNFPDRFSARQFPNYSSELNVNALLLGDSALYLCASSPVRAYEQYFGPGTRLTVT.

The V gene is TRBV11-2, the J gene TRBJ2-3; 9 bases are a match to TRBD2. V shed 1 base and J 4 bases; nucleotides not matched to a gene: 12. The CDR3 runs 18 residues. Germline-derived CDR1 and CDR2 are SGHAT and FQNNGV. The CDR3 sequence: CASSLGGVYSGSSDTQYF. The CDR3 region has the DNA TGTGCCAGCAGCTTAGGAGGTGTCTATAGCGGGAGTTCAGATACGCAGTATTTT.

The V gene is TRBV19, the J gene TRBJ1-2; D gene unclear. This CDR3 is 13 amino acids long. The germline CDR1 and CDR2 sequences are LNHDA and SQIVND (reference sequence). The V end was cut by 1 base, the J end by 7 bases, with 10 bases between. The CDR3 loop reads CASSIGGRVGYTF. The CDR3 DNA reads TGTGCCAGTAGTATAGGAGGACGGGTTGGCTACACCTTC.

The rearrangement uses TRBV18 and TRBJ2-5; D is possibly TRBD2 (6 bases). Trimming cost V 3 bases and J 5 bases, with 16 bases left between them. The CDR3 spans 15 residues. Germline-derived CDR1 and CDR2 are KGHSH and LQKENI. CDR3 sequence (DNA): TGTGCCAGCTCACCGATAGCACTAGGAGGGGAGACCCAGTACTTC. As protein: CASSPIALGGETQYF.

This chain connects TRBV5-4 to TRBJ2-1, with D unclear. Per the germline V gene, CDR1 is SGHNT and CDR2 is YYREEE (reference sequence). The CDR3 is made up of 13 amino acids. Trimming took 3 bases from V and 11 from J, leaving 15 bases between them. The CDR3: CASSSPEVRKQFF. The CDR3 DNA sequence: TGTGCCAGCAGCTCCCCCGAGGTCCGTAAGCAGTTCTTC. The whole variable domain, remainder taken from reference TRBV5-4 and TRBJ2-1, is ETGVTQSPTHLIKTRGQQVTLRCSSQSGHNTVSWYQQALGQGPQFIFQYYREEENGRGNFPPRFSGLQFPNYSSELNVNALELDDSALYLCASSSPEVRKQFFGPGTRLTVL.

Many counts were recorded for this clone. The chain carries TRBV5-1 and TRBJ1-2; 9 bases fit TRBD1. Germline lookup yields CDR1 SGHRS and CDR2 YFSETQ. Trimming at V came to 0 bases and at J to 4 bases, leaving 4 bases not matched to a gene. The CDR3 length is 15 residues. CDR3 DNA: TGCGCCAGCAGCTTGGCGGGACAGGGCGTCTATGGCTACACCTTC. Its protein product is CASSLAGQGVYGYTF.

This clone was counted only a few times. A read error may produce the germline difference seen at one junction end. The chain carries TRBV5-1 and TRBJ2-7, with D perhaps TRBD2 (6 bases). The CDR3 totals 16 residues. Germline V CDR1 and CDR2: SGHRS, YFSETQ. CDR3 amino acids: CASSPMGGPGSFEQYF. DNA of the CDR3: TGCGCCAGCAGCCCGATGGGGGGACCCGGGTCCTTCGAGCAGTACTTC.

This clone has just a few counts. This chain links TRBV6-5 with TRBJ2-2; the match to TRBD1 covers 8 bases. Looked up from germline, CDR1 is MNHEY and CDR2 is SVGAGI. This CDR3 spans 14 amino acids. V gave up 6 bases and J gave up 3 bases; unmatched junction bases: 3. The CDR3, as DNA: TGTGCCAGCAGATCGGACAGGGACACCGGGGAGCTGTTTTTT. Its protein product is CASRSDRDTGELFF.

The chain employs TRBV28 and TRBJ2-5; TRBD2 matches 11 bases. CDR1 is MDHEN and CDR2 is SYDVKM in the germline V gene. The V gene end was trimmed by 6 bases and the J gene end by 3 bases; junction bases not matched to a gene: 9. The CDR3 consists of 16 residues. CDR3 in amino acids: CASSRTSGRLKETQYF. In DNA, the CDR3 is TGTGCCAGCAGCCGGACTAGCGGGCGACTAAAAGAGACCCAGTACTTC.

The chain combines TRBV18 with TRBJ1-1; a possible D gene is TRBD1 (5 bases). V was trimmed by 6 bases and J by 4 bases, leaving 21 bases between them. The CDR3 is made up of 16 amino acids. Looked up from germline, CDR1 is KGHSH and CDR2 is LQKENI. For the CDR3, the DNA is TGTGCCAGCTCGCTAAATCCGGGACGACGTGGCACTGAAGCTTTCTTT. Translated, it gives CASSLNPGRRGTEAFF.

In regard to this clone: The same CDR3 is also encoded by other DNA sequences in this sample. V usage is TRBV5-1 and J usage is TRBJ2-1; TRBD1 or TRBD2 may be the D gene (5 bases each). Germline V gives CDR1 SGHRS, CDR2 YFSETQ. CDR3 length: 15 amino acids. Trimming removed 0 bases at V and 0 bases at J, with 7 bases between. The CDR3 nucleotides read TGCGCCAGCAGCTTGGGGGGGAACTCCTACAATGAGCAGTTCTTC. This codes for CASSLGGNSYNEQFF.

A note on this clone: A much larger clone sits a single nucleotide away, making a read error possible. This chain connects TRBV7-2 to TRBJ2-1, with D unclear. This CDR3 comprises 15 residues. Trimming cost V 2 bases and J 0 bases, with 8 bases left between them. Germline V gives CDR1 SGHTA, CDR2 FQGNSA. The CDR3 spells CASSLSLSSYNEQFF. CDR3 bases: TGTGCCAGCAGCTTATCCCTCAGCTCCTACAATGAGCAGTTCTTC.

This clone was counted only a few times. The V call is TRBV6-6, the J call TRBJ1-2; D remains ambiguous. CDR1 MNHNY and CDR2 SVGAGI come from the germline V gene (reference sequence). The CDR3 extends over 11 amino acids. V was trimmed by 7 bases and J by 8 bases, leaving 11 bases between them. This chain's CDR3 is CASTAVGGYTF. Here the CDR3 DNA reads TGTGCCAGCACTGCCGTTGGGGGCTACACCTTC.

This chain uses TRBV9 with TRBJ2-1, with D uncertain. The germline V gene has CDR1 SGDLS and CDR2 YYNGEE. Trimming removed 0 bases from V and 2 bases from J, with 15 bases in between. CDR3 length: 17 residues. The CDR3 protein is CASSVGVGLGAYNEQFF. CDR3 DNA sequence: TGTGCCAGCAGCGTAGGGGTCGGGTTGGGCGCCTACAATGAGCAGTTCTTC.

This clone was found a few times. A read error may produce the germline difference seen at one junction end. The chain has TRBV20-1 and TRBJ2-7; TRBD2 agrees at 7 bases. The CDR3 runs to 11 residues. CDR1 DFQATT and CDR2 SNEGSKA come from the germline V gene (reference sequence). CDR3 sequence (DNA): TGCAGTGCTAGACGTGGGACTATCGGAGGCTTC. Translation gives CSARRGTIGGF.

The chain combines TRBV10-3 with TRBJ1-1; a possible D gene is TRBD1 (5 bases). Trimming cost V 1 base and J 8 bases, with 17 bases left between them. CDR3 length: 15 amino acids. Germline CDR1 and CDR2: ENHRY and SYGVKD. The CDR3 spells CAISELVTGTGEAFF. The CDR3 coding sequence is TGTGCCATCAGTGAGTTAGTAACAGGCACCGGAGAAGCTTTCTTT.

This clone has more than one count but fewer than ten. The J gene is TRBJ2-7, the V gene TRBV4-3, with TRBD1 matching 7 bases. Germline trimming cut 4 bases from V and 2 bases from J; bases unmatched to any gene: 8. This CDR3 contains 15 residues. The germline CDR1 and CDR2 sequences are LGHNA and YSLEER. The CDR3 here is CASSPSGTVTYEQYF. The CDR3 nucleotides read TGCGCCAGCAGCCCCTCCGGGACAGTCACCTACGAGCAGTACTTC.

The chain is built from TRBV15 and TRBJ1-2; TRBD1 matches 9 bases. The CDR3 totals 19 residues. Germline V gene lookup returns CDR1 LNHNV and CDR2 YYDKDF (reference sequence). The J segment lost 2 bases and the V segment lost 0 bases, leaving 13 bases of the junction unmatched. The CDR3 protein is CATSRDLRGTGMGNYGYTF. The DNA for the CDR3 is TGTGCCACCAGCAGAGATCTGCGGGGGACAGGGATGGGCAACTATGGCTACACCTTC.

This clone was observed many times. The rearrangement joins TRBV5-1 to TRBJ1-2; D call uncertain. Germline V gene data show CDR1 as SGHRS and CDR2 as YFSETQ. There are 13 residues in the CDR3. Trimming cost V 1 base and J 5 bases, with 9 bases left between them. CDR3 in DNA: TGCGCCAGCAGCTTGAGTGCAAGATATGGCTACACCTTC. Encoded protein: CASSLSARYGYTF. Combining the CDR3 with reference TRBV5-1 and TRBJ1-2 gives the whole variable domain KAGVTQTPRYLIKTRGQQVTLSCSPISGHRSVSWYQQTPGQGLQFLFEYFSETQRNKGNFPGRFSGRQFSNSRSEMNVSTLELGDSALYLCASSLSARYGYTFGSGTRLTVV.

V is TRBV27 and J is TRBJ1-5; 8 bases match TRBD1. The germline V gene has CDR1 MNHEY and CDR2 SMNVEV (reference sequence). The CDR3 is 16 amino acids. Trimming cost V 8 bases and J 3 bases; bases outside gene matches: 12. DNA of the CDR3: TGTGCCAGCTCATTATCCGGGACAGGCTACAATCAGCCCCAGCATTTT. Protein sequence: CASSLSGTGYNQPQHF.

This clone was seen a handful of times. The chain joins TRBV7-8 to TRBJ1-3; D is uncertain. Germline V lookup: CDR1 SGHVS, CDR2 FQNEAQ. This CDR3 is built from 14 residues. V gave up 2 bases and J gave up 1 base, with 6 bases separating them. The CDR3 protein is CASSLFLSGNTIYF. The CDR3 nucleotides read TGTGCCAGCAGCTTATTTTTGTCTGGAAACACCATATATTTT.

This clone was detected only a few times. J is TRBJ2-7 and V is TRBV28, with TRBD1 as a possible D gene (6 bases). This CDR3 has 13 amino acids. Germline loops: CDR1 MDHEN, CDR2 SYDVKM. V was trimmed by 6 bases and J by 0 bases, leaving 9 bases between them. The CDR3 sequence is CASSTGYSYEQYF. CDR3 DNA sequence: TGTGCCAGCAGCACAGGGTACTCCTACGAGCAGTACTTC.

The chain carries TRBV6-5 and TRBJ2-3, with 8 bases fitting TRBD2. From germline, CDR1 is MNHEY and CDR2 SVGAGI. With 6 bases clipped from V and 1 base from J, the junction kept 0 bases outside the gene matches. This CDR3 has 13 residues. The CDR3 spells CASRREGTDTQYF. Here the CDR3 DNA reads TGTGCCAGCAGGCGGGAGGGCACAGATACGCAGTATTTT.

This clone was counted between two and nine times. This chain uses TRBV15 with TRBJ2-3; 9 bases agree with TRBD1. Germline CDR1 is LNHNV and CDR2 is YYDKDF (reference sequence). V was clipped by 9 bases and J by 4 bases; unmatched bases: 8. CDR3 length: 14 amino acids. The CDR3 spells CATTGTGLPDTQYF. As DNA, the CDR3 is TGTGCCACAACCGGGACAGGGCTTCCAGATACGCAGTATTTT.